This T cell receptor beta chain was observed in a study of T-cell memory formation after mild COVID-19. As for the study in general: Clusters of TCRs were largely donor specific.

This clonotype was counted between two and nine times. Its antigen is currently unknown. Germline loops: CDR1 MNHEY, CDR2 SVGEGT. The ends were cut back, 0 bases at V and 3 bases at J, with 3 bases in the middle. The CDR3 sequence is 13 residues long. TCRdb processed the 5' RACE reads anew with MiXCR; each CDR3 protein has one entry. The table shows about 240,000 distinct CDR3 sequences, with around 10% occurring only once. Notes on the study in general: Pre-infection memory carried some responding clones, suggesting that cross-reactive memory joined. Day 15 to 85 contracting clones showed balanced CD4/CD8; day 15 to 37 expanders favored CD4+.

This chain links TRBV6-2 or TRBV6-3 with TRBJ2-1; D ambiguous. The sequenced sample consisted of PBMCs or a T cell subset sorted from them (not recorded which). This TCR was sampled from a young man who had mild COVID-19 (a few samples of this study predate the infection). Cell type and time point are not known. CDR3: CASSYSSYNEQFF. The CDR3 DNA reads as TGTGCCAGCAGTTACTCCAGCTACAATGAGCAGTTCTTC.